This entry is about one T cell receptor beta chain. The sample belongs to a study of blood T cell repertoires in COVID-19. Study as a whole: Specimens from acute and convalescent COVID-19 originated in the United States, Italy and Spain.

Original processing methods: Using reference gene primer amplification, nucleated cell counts were estimated. The data were produced by immunoSEQ multiplex PCR, yet TCRdb's version contains in-frame clones alone and is incomplete. That table furnishes V, J and clone size, whereas the DNA furnished D and trimming. In the table there are about 160,000 clones, approximately 85% of which are singletons. This CDR3 is built from 12 residues. CDR1 and CDR2 from the germline V gene are LGHDT and YNNKEL (reference sequence). Trimming took off 2 bases at V and 6 bases at J, with 8 bases between the two ends. This clonotype originated in a woman in her forties or fifties with COVID-19, enrolled during active disease. The chain combines TRBV3-1 (or the pseudogene TRBV3-2) with TRBJ2-7; D unresolved. Sequences were obtained from peripheral blood. The CDR3 loop reads CASSQTTSEQYF. In nucleotides, the CDR3 is TGTGCCAGCAGCCAAACTACCTCCGAGCAGTACTTC.